These 29 T cell receptor beta chains were all obtained from the same sample, sequenced in a study of blood T cell repertoires in COVID-19. TCRdb's copy holds only in-frame clones and misses some; the assay was immunoSEQ multiplex PCR. The sample lists 200,000 to 250,000 clones, 85% to 90% occurring once. The sample was peripheral blood. The receptors come from a man aged 45 to 65 with acute or convalescent COVID-19.

This chain connects TRBV5-1 to TRBJ2-7, with a possible D match to TRBD2 (5 bases). Per germline, CDR1 SGHRS and CDR2 YFSETQ. The CDR3 spans 13 residues. V was clipped by 5 bases and J by 1 base, with 10 bases between them. CDR3 protein: CASSRGKSYEQYF. For the CDR3, the DNA is TGCGCCAGCAGTCGGGGAAAATCCTACGAGCAGTACTTC.

This rearrangement joins TRBV7-7 to TRBJ2-5; 8 bases agree with TRBD1. Per germline, CDR1 SSHAT and CDR2 FNYEAQ (reference sequence). Trimming at V came to 5 bases and at J to 6 bases, leaving 8 bases not matched to a gene. This CDR3 has 14 residues. The CDR3 spells CASSDAQGAKTQYF. DNA for the CDR3: TGTGCCAGCAGCGACGCTCAGGGGGCGAAGACCCAGTACTTC. Based on the CDR3 plus reference TRBV7-7 and TRBJ2-5, the full variable domain is GAGVSQSPRYKVTKRGQDVTLRCDPISSHATLYWYQQALGQGPEFLTYFNYEAQPDKSGLPSDRFSAERPEGSISTLTIQRTEQRDSAMYRCASSDAQGAKTQYFGPGTRLLVL.

The V and J genes are TRBV6-2 or TRBV6-3 and TRBJ1-1; D gene unclear. The germline V gene has CDR1 MNHEY and CDR2 SVGEGT. The CDR3 runs 13 residues. Trimming stripped 2 bases from V and 1 base from J, with 5 bases between. In DNA form, the CDR3 reads TGTGCCAGCAGTTACCTGCGGAACACTGAAGCTTTCTTT. Its protein is CASSYLRNTEAFF.

The sample holds one count of this clone. This chain connects TRBV18 to TRBJ2-1; 15 bases match TRBD2. The CDR3 totals 15 residues. Germline assignment: CDR1 KGHSH and CDR2 LQKENI. V trimming: 5 bases; J trimming: 7 bases; junction bases outside the gene matches: 3. The CDR3 loop is CASSGGTSGGNEQFF. In DNA, the CDR3 is TGTGCCAGCTCAGGTGGGACTAGCGGGGGGAATGAGCAGTTCTTC.

The chain combines TRBV30 with TRBJ1-3; D remains ambiguous. Germline CDR1 is GTSNPN and CDR2 is SVGIG (reference sequence). Trimming removed 2 bases from V and 0 bases from J, with 2 bases in between. This CDR3 has 12 residues. The CDR3 here is CAWSRSGNTIYF. The CDR3 region has the DNA TGTGCCTGGAGTCGCTCTGGAAACACCATATATTTT.

The rearrangement uses TRBV12-3 or TRBV12-4 and TRBJ1-2, with a weak D call TRBD1 (5 bases). There are 13 residues in the CDR3. Trimming cost V 1 base and J 8 bases, with 11 bases left between them. The CDR3 protein is CASSLGQGRGYTF. As DNA, the CDR3 is TGTGCCAGCAGTTTAGGCCAGGGTCGCGGCTACACCTTC.

CDR3 sequence (DNA): TGTGCCAGTAACCTTCGAGATAGCAATCAGCCCCAGCATTTT. It is translated as CASNLRDSNQPQHF. The chain has TRBV19 and TRBJ1-5; no reliable D call. Germline CDR1 is LNHDA and CDR2 is SQIVND (reference sequence). The CDR3 consists of 14 residues. V dropped 7 bases and J dropped 0 bases, with 10 bases sitting between them.

J is TRBJ2-3 and V is TRBV5-1; D perhaps matches TRBD1 (6 bases). Germline CDR1 and CDR2: SGHRS and YFSETQ. V lost 5 bases, J lost 6 bases, and 13 bases lay in between. The CDR3 length is 13 residues. The CDR3 DNA reads as TGCGCCAGCAGGCCCACAGGGACGGATACGCAGTATTTT. Translation: CASRPTGTDTQYF.

The gene calls are TRBV5-1 and TRBJ1-4; D possibly corresponds to TRBD1 (5 bases). CDR3 length equals 15 residues. Germline loops: CDR1 SGHRS, CDR2 YFSETQ. The V gene lost 4 bases and the J gene lost 7 bases, with 17 bases spanning the gap. The CDR3 here is CASSRTSQGGEKLFF. CDR3 DNA sequence: TGCGCCAGCAGCCGGACCTCGCAGGGCGGTGAAAAACTGTTTTTT. Together with reference TRBV5-1 and TRBJ1-4, the CDR3 gives the full variable domain: KAGVTQTPRYLIKTRGQQVTLSCSPISGHRSVSWYQQTPGQGLQFLFEYFSETQRNKGNFPGRFSGRQFSNSRSEMNVSTLELGDSALYLCASSRTSQGGEKLFFGSGTQLSVL.

The chain combines TRBV6-5 with TRBJ1-4; 7 nucleotides align to TRBD1. The CDR3 sequence is 14 residues long. V lost 6 bases to trimming and J lost 10 bases; unmatched junction nucleotides: 11. The germline gives CDR1 MNHEY, CDR2 SVGAGI. For the CDR3, the DNA is TGTGCCAGCAGGCGCACGACAGGGTCGGGAAAACTGTTTTTT. Translated: CASRRTTGSGKLFF.

The chain couples TRBV12-3 or TRBV12-4 to TRBJ1-1, with 7 positions matching TRBD1. The trim removed 6 bases at V and 1 base at J, leaving 2 bases unmatched. The CDR3 contains 13 residues. CDR3: CASRRTGNTEAFF. CDR3 coding DNA: TGTGCCAGCAGGAGGACAGGGAACACTGAAGCTTTCTTT.

The V call is TRBV2, the J call TRBJ1-6, with 7 bases that match TRBD1. The junction had 8 bases not matched to a gene; V was cut back by 6 bases and J by 6 bases. Germline CDR1 and CDR2: SNHLY and FYNNEI. The CDR3 runs 15 residues. The CDR3 DNA reads TGTGCCAGCAGCTGGGACAGCTCAACTAATTCACCCCTCCACTTT. The encoded protein is CASSWDSSTNSPLHF.

This clone has just a few counts. The gene calls are TRBV7-9 and TRBJ1-5; D remains unclear. The germline V gene has CDR1 SEHNR and CDR2 FQNEAQ (reference sequence). The CDR3 extends over 13 amino acids. V lost 2 bases and J 5 bases, leaving 7 bases between the germline ends. CDR3 sequence (DNA): TGTGCCAGCAGCTTAAACCGAGATCAGCCCCAGCATTTT. Protein sequence: CASSLNRDQPQHF.

The chain has TRBV10-1 and TRBJ2-4, with 7 bases identical to TRBD1. The CDR3 has 15 residues. Germline V lookup: CDR1 WNHNN, CDR2 SYGVQD (reference sequence). J lost 4 bases, V lost 2 bases, and 5 bases had no gene match. CDR3 nucleotide sequence: TGCGCCAGCAGTGAGGCCTTGACAGGGAAAAACATTCAGTACTTC. Its protein is CASSEALTGKNIQYF.

The chain combines TRBV6-5 with TRBJ2-2, with TRBD1 identical over 7 bases. The CDR3 totals 15 residues. With V trimmed by 6 bases and J by 0 bases, 4 bases remained unmatched. Per the germline V gene, CDR1 is MNHEY and CDR2 is SVGAGI. CDR3 residues: CASSPGTANTGELFF. CDR3 nucleotide sequence: TGTGCCAGCAGCCCCGGGACAGCGAACACCGGGGAGCTGTTTTTT.

The chain has TRBV29-1 and TRBJ1-2, with 8 positions matching TRBD1. This CDR3 is 15 amino acids long. CDR1 is SQVTM and CDR2 is ANQGSEA in the germline V gene. Losses at the gene ends were 3 bases for V and 0 bases for J; bases not matched to a gene: 6. CDR3 nucleotide sequence: TGCAGCGTTGAGGGCCGACAGGGGACTAACTATGGCTACACCTTC. Residues: CSVEGRQGTNYGYTF.

The sample holds a few counts of this clone. V is TRBV7-9 and J is TRBJ2-2, with TRBD1 matching 7 bases. Germline loops: CDR1 SEHNR, CDR2 FQNEAQ (reference sequence). The junction had 11 bases not matched to a gene; V was cut back by 8 bases and J by 5 bases. The CDR3 spans 15 residues. The CDR3 sequence is CASHRQGGQTGELFF. CDR3 DNA: TGTGCCAGCCACAGACAGGGTGGGCAAACCGGGGAGCTGTTTTTT.

The gene calls are TRBV19 and TRBJ1-2, with 8 bases that match TRBD1. In germline, CDR1 is LNHDA, CDR2 SQIVND (reference sequence). The CDR3 loop spans 16 amino acids. The V segment lost 0 bases and the J segment 3 bases; nucleotides outside the gene matches: 6. CDR3 in amino acids: CASSIDPRGLDYGYTF. Written as DNA, the CDR3 is TGTGCCAGTAGTATAGATCCCAGGGGGCTGGACTATGGCTACACCTTC.

This clone appeared once. The chain links TRBV6-5 to TRBJ1-1; perhaps TRBD1 as D (6 bases). This CDR3 contains 13 residues. The germline gives CDR1 MNHEY, CDR2 SVGAGI. Trimming left V 8 bases short and J 9 bases short, with 19 bases between. The chain's CDR3 is CASADPGQIKAFF. The CDR3 DNA reads TGTGCCAGCGCCGATCCGGGACAAATAAAAGCTTTCTTT.

In the case of this clone: As the CDR3 is not closed by the conserved phenylalanine or tryptophan, this likely results from a read error. This chain joins TRBV15 and TRBJ1-2; no clear D. The V end was cut by 3 bases, the J end by 5 bases, with 13 bases between. The germline CDR1 and CDR2 sequences are LNHNV and YYDKDF (reference sequence). CDR3 size: 14 residues. The CDR3 sequence is CATSSRVTGYGYTS. In DNA form, the CDR3 reads TGTGCCACCAGCAGCCGAGTCACGGGGTATGGCTACACCTCC.

The J gene is TRBJ2-7, the V gene TRBV6-5; 9 nucleotides agree with TRBD1. The germline gives CDR1 MNHEY, CDR2 SVGAGI. V was clipped by 6 bases and J by 4 bases; unmatched bases: 10. This CDR3 spans 15 amino acids. CDR3 amino acids: CASRATGTGRYEQYF. The CDR3 bases are TGTGCCAGCAGGGCGACCGGGACAGGGAGGTACGAGCAGTACTTC.

The genes are TRBV11-3 and TRBJ2-3, with TRBD1 as a possible D gene (5 bases). From germline, CDR1 is SGHNT and CDR2 YENEEA. Trimming took 1 base from V and 1 from J, leaving 9 bases between them. The CDR3 totals 15 residues. The CDR3 DNA sequence: TGTGCCAGCAGCTTAGCAGGCAGGGGCACAGATACGCAGTATTTT. Translating it yields CASSLAGRGTDTQYF.

The CDR3 here is CASSLLPLTGEYGYTF. The CDR3 bases are TGTGCCAGCAGTTTACTCCCGCTGACAGGGGAATATGGCTACACCTTC. The J gene is TRBJ1-2, the V gene TRBV27; 8 bases map to TRBD1. This CDR3 has 16 residues. CDR1 MNHEY and CDR2 SMNVEV come from the germline V gene (reference sequence). V lost 2 bases, J lost 5 bases, and 10 bases stayed unmatched.

This clone was observed once. V is TRBV27 and J is TRBJ1-5; D is uncertain. The germline V and J ends were trimmed by 3 bases and 0 bases, with 6 bases remaining between them. Germline CDR1 reads MNHEY; CDR2 reads SMNVEV (reference sequence). This CDR3 is built from 14 residues. The CDR3 loop reads CASSFLYSNQPQHF. The CDR3 DNA reads TGTGCCAGCAGTTTTCTATATAGCAATCAGCCCCAGCATTTT.

The chain is built from TRBV5-1 and TRBJ1-6; 9 positions agree with TRBD1. Trimming took 3 bases from V and 7 from J; bases not matched to a gene: 8. There are 16 residues in the CDR3. The germline V gene has CDR1 SGHRS and CDR2 YFSETQ. The CDR3 sequence is CASSSLQGAGNSPLHF. The CDR3 region has the DNA TGCGCCAGCAGCTCCTTACAGGGGGCAGGGAATTCACCCCTCCACTTT.

The rearrangement joins TRBV11-3 to TRBJ1-5; TRBD1 matches at 7 bases. The CDR3 contains 15 residues. Losses at the gene ends were 5 bases for V and 3 bases for J; bases not matched to a gene: 7. Germline V CDR1 and CDR2: SGHNT, YENEEA. The CDR3, as DNA: TGTGCCAGCAGCCCGGGACAGCTTCCCAATCAGCCCCAGCATTTT. Its translation is CASSPGQLPNQPQHF.

V gene TRBV7-2 combines with J gene TRBJ1-2, with D tentatively TRBD1 (5 bases). The CDR3 runs to 14 residues. The germline CDR1 and CDR2 sequences are SGHTA and FQGNSA. The V and J ends lost 0 bases and 4 bases respectively, with 9 bases between them. CDR3 sequence (DNA): TGTGCCAGCAGCTTAGCTAGGGGTCTCTATGGCTACACCTTC. This encodes CASSLARGLYGYTF.

V is TRBV6-2 or TRBV6-3 and J is TRBJ1-4; D is possibly TRBD1 (5 bases). V shed 6 bases and J shed 0 bases, with 17 bases lying between them. The CDR3 is 17 amino acids. Germline-derived CDR1 and CDR2 are MNHEY and SVGEGT. CDR3 amino acids: CASSAGGLGTTNEKLFF. The CDR3 nucleotides are TGTGCCAGCAGCGCCGGGGGGTTGGGAACAACTAATGAAAAACTGTTTTTT.

CDR3 bases: TGTGCCTGGAGCGGACTAGCCAAAAACATTCAGTACTTC. Its translation is CAWSGLAKNIQYF. The chain couples TRBV30 to TRBJ2-4; tentatively, D is TRBD2 (5 bases). The CDR3 totals 13 residues. The V end was cut by 3 bases, the J end by 0 bases, with 6 bases between. Germline V CDR1 and CDR2: GTSNPN, SVGIG (reference sequence).